This is a list of T cell receptor beta chains from one sample in a study of post-analysis software for immune sequencing data. TCRdb independently ran MiXCR on the PCR reads; one entry per CDR3 protein. The table has roughly 400,000 distinct CDR3 sequences, about 40% seen once. The specimen sequenced was blood. These receptors were taken from a girl aged 2-10 years with multiple sclerosis. Both conserved end residues are part of each CDR3. A D gene is named only where the DNA matches it firmly. The size field is filled for only some rows; it gives once, few, many or a size class.

>TRBD2|TRBV28|once|TRBJ2-5
CACSWSGTTTQTQYF
TGTGCCTGCAGCTGGTCCGGGACTACAACCCAGACCCAGTACTTC
>-|TRBV24-1|few|TRBJ2-1
CATSDRGQSYNEQFF
TGTGCCACCAGTGATCGTGGACAATCCTACAATGAGCAGTTCTTC
>TRBD2|TRBV7-9|few|TRBJ2-1
CASSLALTSGRSSYNEQFF
TGTGCCAGCAGCTTAGCGCTTACTAGCGGGCGGTCTTCCTACAATGAGCAGTTCTTC
>TRBD1|TRBV29-1|-|TRBJ2-1
CSVVLYRGRGDEQFF
TGCAGCGTTGTCCTATACAGGGGGCGCGGAGATGAGCAGTTCTTC
>-|TRBV7-2|few|TRBJ2-7
CASSSYLEGTSVGEQYF
TGTGCCAGCAGCTCGTACCTCGAGGGGACTTCAGTGGGCGAGCAGTACTTC
>TRBD1|TRBV5-1|-|TRBJ2-1
CASVVYPGQGIDEQFF
TGCGCCAGCGTCGTGTACCCTGGACAGGGGATCGATGAGCAGTTCTTC
>TRBD1|TRBV6-5|-|TRBJ1-2
CASRVGQRSNYGYTF
TGTGCCAGCAGGGTGGGACAGAGATCTAACTATGGCTACACCTTC
>-|TRBV6-1|few|TRBJ2-5
CASSERGPNPRTQYF
TGTGCCAGCAGTGAAAGGGGACCCAATCCGAGGACCCAGTACTTC
>-|TRBV29-1|-|TRBJ2-1
CSTLAGGTEQFF
TGCAGCACCTTGGCGGGTGGGACTGAGCAGTTCTTC
>TRBD2|TRBV2|few|TRBJ2-1
CASSDLLAGGRDEQFF
TGTGCCAGCAGTGACCTTCTAGCGGGGGGCAGGGATGAGCAGTTCTTC
>TRBD1|TRBV6-6|-|TRBJ2-7
CASTLGTDYEQYF
TGTGCCAGCACCCTAGGGACAGATTACGAGCAGTACTTC
>TRBD1|TRBV10-3|few|TRBJ2-1
CAISGDSYNEQFF
TGTGCCATCAGTGGGGACAGTTACAATGAGCAGTTCTTC
>-|TRBV4-3|-|TRBJ1-4
CASSQVKEGRPNEKLFF
TGCGCCAGCAGCCAAGTCAAGGAAGGGCGGCCCAATGAAAAACTGTTTTTT
>TRBD2|TRBV9|few|TRBJ2-1
CASSVGPAGSSYNEQFF
TGTGCCAGCAGCGTAGGGCCAGCGGGGAGCTCCTACAATGAGCAGTTCTTC
>-|TRBV7-6|-|TRBJ2-7
CASSETPGVFTYEQYF
TGTGCCAGTAGCGAGACCCCCGGGGTCTTCACCTACGAGCAGTACTTC
>-|TRBV28|-|TRBJ2-7
CASSCWGEETQDF
TGTGCCAGCAGTTGTTGGGGGGAAGAGACCCAGGACTTC
>TRBD2|TRBV7-9|-|TRBJ2-7
CASSLATIAGSYEQYF
TGTGCCAGCAGCTTAGCGACAATAGCGGGGAGCTACGAGCAGTACTTC
>TRBD1|TRBV5-1|-|TRBJ2-1
CASSLVGQGTTNEQFF
TGCGCCAGCAGCTTGGTGGGACAGGGGACAACAAATGAGCAGTTCTTC
>-|TRBV28|-|TRBJ2-7
CASSLFAGGGPGGLYEQYF
TGTGCCAGCAGTTTATTTGCAGGGGGAGGCCCAGGGGGGCTCTACGAGCAGTACTTC
>TRBD1|TRBV12-5|-|TRBJ1-5
CASGYLRGTVSPNQPQHF
TGTGCTAGTGGTTACCTCCGGGGGACAGTATCCCCGAATCAGCCCCAGCATTTT
>TRBD1|TRBV15|-|TRBJ2-7
CATSTWTGGNYEQYF
TGTGCCACCAGCACCTGGACAGGGGGGAACTACGAGCAGTACTTC
>-|TRBV7-6|few|TRBJ2-7
CASSLVGGFEQYF
TGTGCCAGCAGCTTAGTGGGGGGCTTCGAGCAGTACTTC
>-|TRBV12-3/TRBV12-4|-|TRBJ1-1
CASTLGAVNTEAFF
TGTGCCAGCACTCTAGGGGCCGTGAACACTGAAGCTTTCTTT
>TRBD1|TRBV7-2|-|TRBJ2-1
CASSLGGSTGGEQFF
TGTGCCAGCAGCCTTGGTGGCTCTACAGGGGGTGAGCAGTTCTTC
>TRBD2|TRBV27|few|TRBJ2-7
CASSESGVSYEQYF
TGTGCCAGCAGTGAGAGCGGGGTATCCTACGAGCAGTACTTC
>-|TRBV12-3/TRBV12-4|-|TRBJ1-2
CASSFSPGAISYGYTF
TGTGCCAGCAGTTTCTCCCCGGGGGCTATTTCCTATGGCTACACCTTC
>-|TRBV29-1|-|TRBJ2-5
CSAKHGRVREETQYF
TGCAGCGCCAAACATGGGCGGGTGAGGGAAGAGACCCAGTACTTC
>-|TRBV19|-|TRBJ2-1
CASSIVLRGGEQFF
TGTGCCAGTAGTATAGTCCTTAGGGGCGGTGAGCAGTTCTTC
>TRBD1|TRBV6-6|few|TRBJ2-3
CASSYSGRGPDTQYF
TGTGCCAGCAGTTACTCGGGAAGGGGGCCAGATACGCAGTATTTT
>-|TRBV7-3|few|TRBJ2-7
CASSFSGGTDEQYF
TGTGCCAGCAGCTTTTCGGGGGGCACCGACGAGCAGTACTTC
>TRBD2|TRBV6-5|-|TRBJ2-2
CASSPLAGGWSGELFF
TGTGCCAGCAGTCCGTTAGCGGGGGGATGGTCCGGGGAGCTGTTTTTT
>TRBD1|TRBV29-1|-|TRBJ1-1
CSADRGPEAFF
TGCAGCGCAGACAGGGGGCCTGAAGCTTTCTTT
>-|TRBV4-1|-|TRBJ1-1
CASSQQITNTEAFF
TGCGCCAGCAGCCAACAGATTACGAACACTGAAGCTTTCTTT
>TRBD2|TRBV29-1|-|TRBJ2-1
CSVLRIAGGNNEQFF
TGCAGCGTCCTAAGAATAGCGGGAGGGAACAATGAGCAGTTCTTC
>-|TRBV28|-|TRBJ2-2
CASSLLRRTGELFF
TGTGCCAGCAGTCTCCTCAGGAGGACCGGGGAGCTGTTTTTT